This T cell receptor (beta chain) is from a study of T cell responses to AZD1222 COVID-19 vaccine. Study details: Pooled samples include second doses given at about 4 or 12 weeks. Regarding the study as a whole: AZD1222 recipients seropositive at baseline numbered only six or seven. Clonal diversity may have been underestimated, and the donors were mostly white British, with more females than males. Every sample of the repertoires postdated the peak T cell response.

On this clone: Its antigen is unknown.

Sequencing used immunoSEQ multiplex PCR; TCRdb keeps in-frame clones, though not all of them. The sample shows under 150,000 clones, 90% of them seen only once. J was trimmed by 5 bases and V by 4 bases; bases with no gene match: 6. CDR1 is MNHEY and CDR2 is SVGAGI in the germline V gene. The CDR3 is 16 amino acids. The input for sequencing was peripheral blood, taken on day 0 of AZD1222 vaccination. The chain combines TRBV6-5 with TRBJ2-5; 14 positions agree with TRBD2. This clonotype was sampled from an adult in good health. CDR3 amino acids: CASSSRTSGGRETQYF. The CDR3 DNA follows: TGTGCCAGCAGTTCCCGGACTAGCGGGGGGAGGGAGACCCAGTACTTC.